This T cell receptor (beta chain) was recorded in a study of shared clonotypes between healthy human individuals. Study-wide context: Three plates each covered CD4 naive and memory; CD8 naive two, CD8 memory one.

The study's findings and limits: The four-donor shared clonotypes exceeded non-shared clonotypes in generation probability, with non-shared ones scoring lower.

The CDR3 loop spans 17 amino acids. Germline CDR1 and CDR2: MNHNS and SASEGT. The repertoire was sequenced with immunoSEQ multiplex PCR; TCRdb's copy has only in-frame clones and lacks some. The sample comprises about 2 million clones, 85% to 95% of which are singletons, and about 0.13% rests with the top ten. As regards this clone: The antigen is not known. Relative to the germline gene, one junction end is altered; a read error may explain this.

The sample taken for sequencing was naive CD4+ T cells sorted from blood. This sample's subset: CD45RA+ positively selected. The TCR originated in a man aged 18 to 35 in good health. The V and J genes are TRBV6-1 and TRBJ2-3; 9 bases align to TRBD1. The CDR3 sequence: CAISGGQGRQGTDTQYF. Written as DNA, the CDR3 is TGTGCCATCAGTGGAGGACAGGGGAGACAGGGCACAGATACGCAGTATTTT.